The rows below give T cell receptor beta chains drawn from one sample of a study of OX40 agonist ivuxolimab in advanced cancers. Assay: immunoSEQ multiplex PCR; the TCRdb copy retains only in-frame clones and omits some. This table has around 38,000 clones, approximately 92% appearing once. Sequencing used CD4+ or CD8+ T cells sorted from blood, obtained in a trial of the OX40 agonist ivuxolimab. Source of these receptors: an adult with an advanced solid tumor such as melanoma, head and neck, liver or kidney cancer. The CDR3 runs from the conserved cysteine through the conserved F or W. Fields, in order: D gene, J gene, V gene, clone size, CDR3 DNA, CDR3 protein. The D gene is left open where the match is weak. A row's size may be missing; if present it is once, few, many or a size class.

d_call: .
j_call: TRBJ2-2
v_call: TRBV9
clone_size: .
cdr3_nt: TGTGCCAGCAGCGGTGGTGGGGAGCTGTTTTTT
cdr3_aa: CASSGGGELFF

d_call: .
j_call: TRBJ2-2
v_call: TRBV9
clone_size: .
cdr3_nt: TGTGCCAGCAATACAGGGTTGAACACCGGGGAGCTGTTTTTT
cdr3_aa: CASNTGLNTGELFF

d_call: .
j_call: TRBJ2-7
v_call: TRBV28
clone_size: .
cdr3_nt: TGTGCCAGCAGTTTGGACAGTCATACGCAGTACTTC
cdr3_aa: CASSLDSHTQYF

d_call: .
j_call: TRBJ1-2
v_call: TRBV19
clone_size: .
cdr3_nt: TGTGCCAGTAGTTGGCTGAAGCCTGGGGACTATGGCTACACCTTC
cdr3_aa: CASSWLKPGDYGYTF

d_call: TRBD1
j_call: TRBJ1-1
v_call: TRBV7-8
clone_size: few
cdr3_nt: TGTGCCAGCAGCTTACAGGGGGGCACCCTCATGAACACTGAAGCTTTCTTT
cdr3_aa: CASSLQGGTLMNTEAFF

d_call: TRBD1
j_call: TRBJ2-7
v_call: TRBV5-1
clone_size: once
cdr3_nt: TGCGCCAGCAGCTTGGGCGACAGGGAGTCCTACGAGCAGTACTTC
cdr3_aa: CASSLGDRESYEQYF

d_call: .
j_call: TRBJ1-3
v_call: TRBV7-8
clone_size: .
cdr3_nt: TGTGCCAGCAGCTTAGCGCGCACCTCGTCAGGAAACACCATATATTTT
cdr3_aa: CASSLARTSSGNTIYF

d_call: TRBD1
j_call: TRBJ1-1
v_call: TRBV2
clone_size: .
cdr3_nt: TGTGCCAGCAGTGAAGACAGGGGGCGCCTTTTTGGTGAAGCTTTCTTT
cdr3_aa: CASSEDRGRLFGEAFF

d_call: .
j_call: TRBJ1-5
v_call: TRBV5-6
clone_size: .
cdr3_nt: TGTGCCAGCAGCGGAGGTGGGCAGCCCCAGCATTTT
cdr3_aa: CASSGGGQPQHF

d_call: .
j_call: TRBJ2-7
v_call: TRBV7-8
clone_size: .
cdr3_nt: TGTGCCAGCAGCTTAGCTCCGGGGAGCTACGAGCAGTACTTC
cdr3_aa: CASSLAPGSYEQYF

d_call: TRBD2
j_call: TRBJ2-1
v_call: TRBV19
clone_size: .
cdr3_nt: TGTGCCAGTAGTATTCTAGCGGGAGGATGGAATGAGCAGTTCTTC
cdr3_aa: CASSILAGGWNEQFF

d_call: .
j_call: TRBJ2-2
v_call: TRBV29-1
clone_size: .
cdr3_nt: TGCAGCGCTTGGACAGCGAACACCGGGGAGCTGTTTTTT
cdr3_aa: CSAWTANTGELFF

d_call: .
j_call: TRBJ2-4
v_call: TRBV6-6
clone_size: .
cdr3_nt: TGTGCCACCCGGTTGGGGGTTTGGAACATTCAGTACTTC
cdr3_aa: CATRLGVWNIQYF

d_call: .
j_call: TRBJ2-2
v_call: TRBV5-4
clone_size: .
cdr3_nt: TGTGCCAGCAGCAGCGGCCCTTTCGGGGAGCTGTTTTTT
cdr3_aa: CASSSGPFGELFF

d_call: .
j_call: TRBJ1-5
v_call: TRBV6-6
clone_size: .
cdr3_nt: TGTGCCAGCAGTTACCCGGCGTGGAGGGACTATCAGCCCCAGCATTTT
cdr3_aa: CASSYPAWRDYQPQHF

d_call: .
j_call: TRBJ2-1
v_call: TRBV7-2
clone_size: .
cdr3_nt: TGTGCCAGCAGCCCCCTCCTAGCGTTCTCTAGCTCCTACAATGAGCAGTTCTTC
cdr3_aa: CASSPLLAFSSSYNEQFF

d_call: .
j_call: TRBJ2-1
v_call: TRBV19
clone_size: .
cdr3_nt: TGTGCCAGTAGTGGGGGTAGTAGCGGCTACAATGAGCAGTTCTTC
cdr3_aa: CASSGGSSGYNEQFF

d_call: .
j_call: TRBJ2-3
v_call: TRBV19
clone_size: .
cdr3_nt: TGTGCCAGTAGTGCCCGACTTGGAGATACGCAGTATTTT
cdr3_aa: CASSARLGDTQYF

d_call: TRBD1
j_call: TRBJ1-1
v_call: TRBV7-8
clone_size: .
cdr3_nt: TGTGCCAGCAGGACAGGGGAAACTGAAGCTTTCTTT
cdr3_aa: CASRTGETEAFF

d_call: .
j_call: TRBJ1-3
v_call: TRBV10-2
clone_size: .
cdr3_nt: TGCGCCAGCAGTGATCCAGGACTCTCTGGAAACACCATATATTTT
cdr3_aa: CASSDPGLSGNTIYF